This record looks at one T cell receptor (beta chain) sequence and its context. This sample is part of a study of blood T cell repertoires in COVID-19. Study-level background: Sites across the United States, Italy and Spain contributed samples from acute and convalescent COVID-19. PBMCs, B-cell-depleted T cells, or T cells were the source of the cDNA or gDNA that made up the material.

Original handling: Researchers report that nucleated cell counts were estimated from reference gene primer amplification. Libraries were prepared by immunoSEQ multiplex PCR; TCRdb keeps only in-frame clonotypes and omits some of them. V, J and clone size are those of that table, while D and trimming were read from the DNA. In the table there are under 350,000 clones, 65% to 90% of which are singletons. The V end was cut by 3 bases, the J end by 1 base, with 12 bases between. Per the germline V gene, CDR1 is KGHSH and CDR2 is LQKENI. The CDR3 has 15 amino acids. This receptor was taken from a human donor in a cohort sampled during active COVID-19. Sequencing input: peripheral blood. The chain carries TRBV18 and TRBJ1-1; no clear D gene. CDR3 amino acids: CASSPIDTENTEAFF. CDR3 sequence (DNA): TGTGCCAGCTCACCCATTGACACTGAGAACACTGAAGCTTTCTTT.